Shown below are 31 T cell receptor beta chains from a single sample sequenced in a study of T cell responses to AZD1222 COVID-19 vaccine. Clones were sequenced by immunoSEQ multiplex PCR, and TCRdb holds only the in-frame ones, with some missing. This sample has over 100,000 clones; 70% to 90% occur once, and the top ten carry approximately 17%. Material: peripheral blood, obtained on day 0 of AZD1222 vaccination. These receptors originate from an adult in good health.

The rearrangement uses TRBV28 and TRBJ1-5; D call uncertain. This CDR3 has 13 residues. With 2 bases removed from V and 7 bases from J, the gap between germline ends came to 9 bases. The germline V gene has CDR1 MDHEN and CDR2 SYDVKM. In DNA form, the CDR3 reads TGTGCCAGCAGTTTACCCGCGGACCAGCCCCAGCATTTT. Protein product: CASSLPADQPQHF.

In its sample, this clone was seen a few times. This chain's CDR3 is CASTQGPRNYGYTF. In DNA, the CDR3 is TGTGCCAGCACCCAAGGGCCCAGGAACTATGGCTACACCTTC. The chain combines TRBV6-6 with TRBJ1-2, with no clear D. CDR3 length: 14 amino acids. Germline CDR1 is MNHNY and CDR2 is SVGAGI (reference sequence). Deletions cut 7 bases from V and 2 bases from J, with 14 bases between.

The chain joins TRBV11-3 to TRBJ1-2; D possibly corresponds to TRBD1 (6 bases). This CDR3 is built from 12 residues. Trimming took off 4 bases at V and 8 bases at J, with 11 bases between the two ends. The germline CDR1 and CDR2 sequences are SGHNT and YENEEA. In nucleotides, the CDR3 is TGTGCCAGCAGCTACGGACAGTTCGGCTACACCTTC. It specifies CASSYGQFGYTF.

J is TRBJ2-2 and V is TRBV12-3 or TRBV12-4; D unclear. The CDR3 totals 12 residues. Trimming removed 6 bases from V and 6 bases from J, with 8 bases in between. For the CDR3, the DNA is TGTGCCAGCAGCAGACGGCCCGGGGAGCTGTTTTTT. Translation: CASSRRPGELFF.

This chain links TRBV3-1 (or the pseudogene TRBV3-2) with TRBJ1-1; D is uncertain. The CDR3 is made up of 15 amino acids. Germline CDR1 is LGHDT and CDR2 is YNNKEL (reference sequence). V was cut by 1 base and J by 1 base, with 10 bases left in between. For the CDR3, the DNA is TGTGCCAGCAGCCAAGGAGTGGGCGGGAACACTGAAGCTTTCTTT. Encoded protein: CASSQGVGGNTEAFF.

The rearrangement links TRBV23-1 to TRBJ2-3; D not resolved. TRBV23-1 is an ORF for which the function is uncertain. This CDR3 spans 13 amino acids. Trimming cost V 3 bases and J 4 bases, with 8 bases left between them. CDR3 region: CASSHHRSDTQYF. CDR3 sequence (DNA): TGCGCCAGCAGTCACCACCGGTCAGATACGCAGTATTTT.

In DNA, the CDR3 is TGCGCCAGCATCCCCGGGACTGTGAACACCGGGGAGCTGTTTTTT. As protein: CASIPGTVNTGELFF. V usage is TRBV10-2 and J usage is TRBJ2-2, with D perhaps TRBD2 (6 bases). Germline loops: CDR1 WSHSY, CDR2 SAAADI. V was shortened by 7 bases and J by 1 base, with 13 bases between the two germline ends. There are 15 residues in the CDR3.

V is TRBV6-2 or TRBV6-3 and J is TRBJ2-2, with 7 bases matching TRBD1. The length of the CDR3 is 16 residues. Germline loops: CDR1 MNHEY, CDR2 SVGEGT. The V and J ends lost 5 bases and 4 bases, in that order; junction bases with no gene match: 10. The CDR3 loop reads CASSLGQARGTGELFF. CDR3 bases: TGTGCCAGCAGTCTCGGACAGGCCAGGGGCACCGGGGAGCTGTTTTTT.

The chain has TRBV18 and TRBJ1-6; 8 bases fit TRBD1. The CDR3 loop spans 15 amino acids. CDR1 KGHSH and CDR2 LQKENI come from the germline V gene. V shed 2 bases, J shed 5 bases, and the junction held 2 bases outside the gene matches. The CDR3 loop is CASSPAGQDNSPLHF. CDR3 DNA: TGTGCCAGCTCACCAGCGGGACAGGATAATTCACCCCTCCACTTT.

This chain links TRBV28 with TRBJ2-1; the match to TRBD1 covers 8 bases. CDR1 MDHEN and CDR2 SYDVKM come from the germline V gene. This CDR3 contains 15 residues. With 2 bases clipped from V and 11 bases from J, the junction kept 11 bases outside the gene matches. This CDR3 is CASSLEPKQGAKQFF. The CDR3, as DNA: TGTGCCAGCAGTTTAGAGCCGAAGCAGGGGGCGAAGCAGTTCTTC.

The chain recombines TRBV7-7 with TRBJ2-7; 8 bases line up with TRBD1. Germline V lookup: CDR1 SSHAT, CDR2 FNYEAQ (reference sequence). The ends lost 5 bases at V and 3 bases at J; junction bases unmatched: 3. The CDR3 loop spans 13 amino acids. CDR3: CASSPGQDYEQYF. CDR3 sequence (DNA): TGTGCCAGCAGCCCGGGACAGGACTACGAGCAGTACTTC.

The J gene is TRBJ1-2, the V gene TRBV28; possibly TRBD1 for D (6 bases). V was cut by 10 bases and J by 4 bases, with 13 bases left in between. There are 12 residues in the CDR3. The germline CDR1 and CDR2 sequences are MDHEN and SYDVKM. DNA of the CDR3: TGTGCCACCGAGACAGGCGCCTATGGCTACACCTTC. This codes for CATETGAYGYTF.

The chain employs TRBV2 and TRBJ1-2; 9 nucleotides match TRBD1. Trimming cost V 5 bases and J 8 bases; bases outside gene matches: 15. This CDR3 contains 16 residues. Germline V gives CDR1 SNHLY, CDR2 FYNNEI. The CDR3 spells CASSTPGQGLSRGYTF. DNA of the CDR3: TGTGCCAGCAGTACGCCGGGACAGGGTTTATCGCGAGGCTACACCTTC.

This clone was seen only once. The chain carries TRBV6-1 and TRBJ1-2; D call uncertain. The CDR3 loop spans 14 amino acids. Trimming took off 0 bases at V and 4 bases at J, with 9 bases between the two ends. CDR1 and CDR2 from the germline V gene are MNHNS and SASEGT. Here the CDR3 DNA reads TGTGCCAGCAGTGAAGCGGGAGCAATCTATGGCTACACCTTC. As protein: CASSEAGAIYGYTF.

V usage is TRBV18 and J usage is TRBJ1-5, with 11 bases lining up with TRBD1. CDR1 is KGHSH and CDR2 is LQKENI in the germline V gene. The CDR3 has 14 residues. The V and J ends lost 6 bases and 5 bases, in that order; junction bases with no gene match: 3. The CDR3 sequence is CASSPDRGHQPQHF. The CDR3 DNA reads TGTGCCAGCTCTCCGGACAGGGGGCATCAGCCCCAGCATTTT.

The chain carries TRBV24-1 and TRBJ1-2; D call uncertain. The CDR3 is 12 residues long. The germline V and J ends were trimmed by 4 bases and 8 bases, with 10 bases remaining between them. Per the germline V gene, CDR1 is KGHDR and CDR2 is SFDVKD. The CDR3 DNA reads TGTGCCACCAGTGACCCGGGCGGGGGCTACACCTTC. Translated: CATSDPGGGYTF.

This chain joins TRBV5-1 and TRBJ1-1; 9 bases are shared with TRBD1. The CDR3 has 15 amino acids. From germline, CDR1 is SGHRS and CDR2 YFSETQ. The trim removed 6 bases at V and 5 bases at J, leaving 11 bases unmatched. The CDR3 reads CASTFERQGGTEAFF. As DNA, the CDR3 is TGCGCCAGCACCTTCGAAAGACAGGGGGGTACTGAAGCTTTCTTT.

CDR3: CASSQASHGELFF. In DNA form, the CDR3 reads TGTGCCAGCAGCCAAGCCTCCCACGGGGAGCTGTTTTTT. The chain couples TRBV14 to TRBJ2-2, with D unclear. Germline V gene sequence: CDR1 SGHDN, CDR2 FVKESK. The V end was cut by 1 base, the J end by 7 bases, with 7 bases between. The CDR3 has 13 amino acids.

CDR3 region: CASRGIGEQYV. As DNA, the CDR3 is TGTGCCAGCAGGGGCATTGGTGAGCAGTACGTC. The rearrangement joins TRBV12-3 or TRBV12-4 to TRBJ2-7; D gene ambiguous. Between the trimmed V and J ends, which lost 6 bases and 7 bases, there was a span of 10 bases. This CDR3 comprises 11 residues.

The CDR3 sequence: CASSLARSDTGSYNEQFF. CDR3 nucleotides: TGTGCCAGCAGCTTAGCGAGGTCGGATACTGGCTCCTACAATGAGCAGTTCTTC. V usage is TRBV11-1 and J usage is TRBJ2-1, with no clear D. Trimming took 0 bases from V and 0 from J, leaving 15 bases between them. Germline V CDR1 and CDR2: SGHAT, FQDESV (reference sequence). The CDR3 totals 18 residues.

The V and J genes are TRBV10-1 and TRBJ2-7; no firm D call. V lost 0 bases to trimming and J lost 0 bases, with 9 bases between them. Germline V CDR1 and CDR2: WNHNN, SYGVQD (reference sequence). The CDR3 has 15 amino acids. The CDR3 DNA is TGCGCCAGCAGTGAGTCGAAACGGGCCTCCTACGAGCAGTACTTC. Protein sequence: CASSESKRASYEQYF.

V usage is TRBV24-1 and J usage is TRBJ2-2; D remains unclear. The CDR3 totals 13 residues. The germline gives CDR1 KGHDR, CDR2 SFDVKD. V was pared by 11 bases and J by 2 bases, with 11 bases between. In DNA, the CDR3 is TGTGCCATACGAAGCCCCAACACCGGGGAGCTGTTTTTT. Its protein is CAIRSPNTGELFF.

The chain carries TRBV9 and TRBJ1-2; a possible D gene is TRBD1 (5 bases). Germline assignment: CDR1 SGDLS and CDR2 YYNGEE. CDR3 length equals 15 residues. Trimming shortened V by 0 bases and J by 4 bases, and 13 bases separated the two germline ends. CDR3: CASSVEEGRFYGYTF. The CDR3, as DNA: TGTGCCAGCAGCGTAGAAGAGGGGCGCTTCTATGGCTACACCTTC.

This rearrangement joins TRBV28 to TRBJ1-5; TRBD1 might be the D (5 bases). Trimming removed 2 bases at V and 3 bases at J, with 11 bases between. Germline CDR1 reads MDHEN; CDR2 reads SYDVKM. This CDR3 comprises 15 residues. This CDR3 reads CASSLGQGINQPQHF. CDR3 sequence (DNA): TGTGCCAGCAGTTTAGGGCAGGGAATCAATCAGCCCCAGCATTTT.

The gene calls are TRBV6-1 and TRBJ2-3; D gene uncertain. Trimming shortened V by 3 bases and J by 0 bases, and 4 bases separated the two germline ends. This CDR3 has 13 amino acids. CDR1 is MNHNS, CDR2 SASEGT, per germline. CDR3 in DNA: TGTGCCAGCAGTGATGTCAGCACAGATACGCAGTATTTT. Its protein is CASSDVSTDTQYF.

The chain has TRBV19 and TRBJ1-5, with D perhaps TRBD1 (5 bases). Trimming left V 7 bases short and J 1 base short, with 17 bases between. Germline CDR1 is LNHDA and CDR2 is SQIVND (reference sequence). CDR3 length: 16 amino acids. The CDR3: CASTSGGGISNQPQHF. DNA for the CDR3: TGTGCCAGTACCAGCGGTGGGGGGATAAGCAATCAGCCCCAGCATTTT.

The rearrangement uses TRBV28 and TRBJ2-7; D tentatively fits TRBD1 or TRBD2 (6 bases each). The CDR3 totals 15 residues. Trimming removed 6 bases from V and 0 bases from J, with 15 bases in between. Germline V CDR1 and CDR2: MDHEN, SYDVKM. CDR3 sequence (DNA): TGTGCCAGCAGGACCCTAACGGGGGCCTCCTACGAGCAGTACTTC. Its translation is CASRTLTGASYEQYF.

The V gene is TRBV19, the J gene TRBJ2-7; TRBD1 matches 8 bases. CDR3 length equals 16 residues. J was trimmed by 0 bases and V by 5 bases; bases with no gene match: 9. Looked up from germline, CDR1 is LNHDA and CDR2 is SQIVND (reference sequence). The CDR3 sequence is CASSSPDRALSYEQYV. CDR3 nucleotides: TGTGCCAGTAGTTCCCCGGACAGGGCGCTCTCCTACGAGCAGTACGTC.

This chain links TRBV7-2 with TRBJ1-6; no definite D call. The germline V gene encodes CDR1 SGHTA and CDR2 FQGNSA. Trimming took 2 bases from V and 4 from J, leaving 9 bases between them. The CDR3 spans 15 residues. CDR3: CASSLKQTYNSPLHF. The CDR3 DNA is TGTGCCAGCAGCTTAAAACAGACTTATAATTCACCCCTCCACTTT. The full variable domain, completed using reference TRBV7-2 and TRBJ1-6, is GAGVSQSPSNKVTEKGKDVELRCDPISGHTALYWYRQSLGQGLEFLIYFQGNSAPDKSGLPSDRFSAERTGGSVSTLTIQRTQQEDSAVYLCASSLKQTYNSPLHFGNGTRLTVT.

This clone showed up just once. The genes are TRBV2 and TRBJ1-3; D is uncertain. V lost 2 bases and J 4 bases, leaving 12 bases between the germline ends. Germline CDR1 reads SNHLY; CDR2 reads FYNNEI. The CDR3 is 15 residues long. DNA of the CDR3: TGTGCCAGCAGTGAACTGGCAGGTATGGGAAACACCATATATTTT. It yields the protein CASSELAGMGNTIYF. The entire variable domain, with the rest obtained from reference TRBV2 and TRBJ1-3, is as follows: EPEVTQTPSHQVTQMGQEVILRCVPISNHLYFYWYRQILGQKVEFLVSFYNNEISEKSEIFDDQFSVERPDGSNFTLKIRSTKLEDSAMYFCASSELAGMGNTIYFGEGSWLTVV.

The V and J genes are TRBV4-2 and TRBJ1-1; TRBD1 agrees at 8 bases. Germline V gene data show CDR1 as LGHNA and CDR2 as YNFKEQ. The CDR3 runs 15 residues. Losses at the gene ends were 4 bases for V and 2 bases for J; bases not matched to a gene: 6. CDR3 DNA sequence: TGTGCCAGCAGCCGAACCGGACAGGGTAACACTGAAGCTTTCTTT. Residues: CASSRTGQGNTEAFF.